Sequencing of this T cell receptor (beta chain) was carried out in a study of T cells in Graves' hyperthyroidism and ophthalmopathy. Study-level points and caveats: Before onset, by a median of around 6.1 months, the model predicted ophthalmopathy. Most thyroid clonotypes with frequency above 0.001 were detected in blood.

The CDR3 has 15 amino acids. With 5 bases clipped from V and 4 bases from J, the junction kept 5 bases outside the gene matches. Clinical symptoms, serum thyroxine and TRAb, thyroid ultrasound and orbital computed tomography together formed the diagnostic basis. TCR beta CDR3 regions were amplified from RNA. Using the HTBI primer set, a first-round RT-PCR was run on the TCR CDR3. MiXCR was run by TCRdb on the multiplex PCR reads, yielding one entry per CDR3 protein. The sample consists of approximately 400,000 distinct CDR3 sequences, under 15% of them appearing once. This clonotype was counted at least ten times. Its antigen is still unknown.

The chain employs TRBV12-3 or TRBV12-4 and TRBJ2-7; TRBD2 aligns across 13 bases. Sequencing was done on a sample of blood. This clonotype was sampled from a woman aged 30 to 39 with Graves' hyperthyroidism. The chain's CDR3 is CASSAGLAGMYEQYF. As DNA, the CDR3 is TGTGCCAGCAGTGCGGGACTAGCGGGAATGTACGAGCAGTACTTC.